These 25 T cell receptor beta chains were all obtained from the same sample, sequenced in a study of cytomegalovirus exposure and HLA in healthy donors. The primer mix had 60 Vbeta and 13 Jbeta primers. TCRdb's copy holds only in-frame clones and misses some; the assay was immunoSEQ multiplex PCR. This listing includes about 64,000 clones. Sequencing input: PBMCs. Receptors were obtained from a young woman in good health and CMV-seronegative.

The V call is TRBV29-1, the J call TRBJ2-1; 7 bases match TRBD2. The V gene end was trimmed by 6 bases and the J gene end by 7 bases; junction bases not matched to a gene: 12. The CDR3 extends over 14 amino acids. The germline V gene encodes CDR1 SQVTM and CDR2 ANQGSEA. CDR3 bases: TGCAGCGTACCCCCCTCGCGGGAGTTGAATGAGCAGTTCTTC. Its translation: CSVPPSRELNEQFF.

V gene TRBV30 combines with J gene TRBJ1-2; D possibly corresponds to TRBD1 (5 bases). V dropped 7 bases and J dropped 7 bases, with 16 bases sitting between them. The CDR3 is 12 residues long. Germline CDR1 reads GTSNPN; CDR2 reads SVGIG (reference sequence). The CDR3 DNA is TGTGCCTCTACCGGGACTGCAGCTGGCTACACCTTC. Amino acid sequence: CASTGTAAGYTF.

The CDR3 region is CASSYGRTNSNEKLFF. CDR3 DNA: TGTGCCAGCAGTTACGGACGGACAAACTCTAATGAAAAACTGTTTTTT. The chain joins TRBV6-5 to TRBJ1-4; possible D gene TRBD1, 5 bases. Germline CDR1 is MNHEY and CDR2 is SVGAGI. The V and J ends lost 2 bases and 3 bases respectively, with 13 bases between them. This CDR3 contains 16 residues.

This chain uses TRBV9 with TRBJ2-1; 9 nucleotides line up with TRBD1. CDR3 length equals 14 residues. The ends lost 2 bases at V and 9 bases at J; junction bases unmatched: 6. CDR1 and CDR2 from the germline V gene are SGDLS and YYNGEE. CDR3 residues: CASSVRQGVGEQFF. CDR3 in DNA: TGTGCCAGCAGCGTGAGACAGGGGGTCGGTGAGCAGTTCTTC. Drawing the rest from reference TRBV9 and TRBJ2-1, the complete variable domain is DSGVTQTPKHLITATGQRVTLRCSPRSGDLSVYWYQQSLDQGLQFLIQYYNGEERAKGNILERFSAQQFPDLHSELNLSSLELGDSALYFCASSVRQGVGEQFFGPGTRLTVL.

The V call is TRBV29-1, the J call TRBJ2-1, with D unresolved. V shed 2 bases and J shed 9 bases, with 11 bases lying between them. This CDR3 contains 12 residues. CDR1 and CDR2 from the germline V gene are SQVTM and ANQGSEA. The CDR3 here is CSVETVPGEQFF. The CDR3 nucleotides are TGCAGCGTTGAAACGGTACCGGGTGAGCAGTTCTTC.

The V gene is TRBV5-1, the J gene TRBJ1-1; a possible D gene is TRBD1 (6 bases). In germline, CDR1 is SGHRS, CDR2 YFSETQ. The V end lost 0 bases, the J end lost 4 bases, and 10 bases lay between the germline ends. The CDR3 totals 14 residues. Here the CDR3 DNA reads TGCGCCAGCAGCTTGGACAGGGTAGGCACTGAAGCTTTCTTT. Protein sequence: CASSLDRVGTEAFF.

The J gene is TRBJ2-3, the V gene TRBV30; TRBD2 aligns across 10 bases. Germline assignment: CDR1 GTSNPN and CDR2 SVGIG (reference sequence). CDR3 length: 14 amino acids. J gave up 6 bases and V 4 bases, and 7 bases lay outside the gene matches. CDR3 residues: CAWITSGIGDTQYF. The CDR3 DNA sequence: TGTGCCTGGATAACTAGCGGGATCGGGGATACGCAGTATTTT.

The chain joins TRBV4-1 to TRBJ1-2; D is ambiguous. Between the trimmed V and J ends, which lost 3 bases and 7 bases, there was a span of 9 bases. This CDR3 spans 12 amino acids. Germline CDR1 is MGHRA and CDR2 is YSYEKL. The CDR3 nucleotides read TGCGCCAGCAGCCACGAGACGGGTGGCTACACCTTC. The encoded protein is CASSHETGGYTF.

The genes are TRBV5-6 and TRBJ2-7; TRBD1 agrees at 7 bases. The germline V gene encodes CDR1 SGHDT and CDR2 YYEEEE. CDR3 length: 12 residues. Trimming removed 6 bases from V and 5 bases from J; junction bases left unmatched: 5. CDR3 nucleotides: TGTGCCAGCAAAGGACAGGCCAACGAGCAGTACTTC. Its protein is CASKGQANEQYF.

This sequence joins TRBV5-1 and TRBJ1-2; 7 positions agree with TRBD1. CDR1 is SGHRS and CDR2 is YFSETQ in the germline V gene. Trimming took 2 bases from V and 3 from J; bases not matched to a gene: 10. The CDR3 covers 16 residues. In DNA form, the CDR3 reads TGCGCCAGCAGCTTAACCAGGGGGGTCCTTCACTATGGCTACACCTTC. Encoded protein: CASSLTRGVLHYGYTF.

This rearrangement joins TRBV12-5 to TRBJ2-7, with unresolved D. V gave up 3 bases and J gave up 7 bases, with 7 bases separating them. The CDR3 is 11 residues long. The germline V gene encodes CDR1 LGHNT and CDR2 FRNRAP. The CDR3 sequence: CASGFELEQYF. The CDR3 DNA reads as TGTGCTAGTGGTTTCGAACTGGAGCAGTACTTC.

V and J are TRBV4-1 and TRBJ1-1; TRBD1 is a possible D gene (6 bases). Per germline, CDR1 MGHRA and CDR2 YSYEKL. The CDR3 spans 15 residues. Trimming cost V 1 base and J 2 bases, with 11 bases left between them. The CDR3 DNA follows: TGCGCCAGCAGCCAAGGATGGACAGCCAACACTGAAGCTTTCTTT. Its translation is CASSQGWTANTEAFF.

J is TRBJ2-1 and V is TRBV28; a weak D match, TRBD1 (6 bases). The CDR3 consists of 12 residues. Trimming left V 2 bases short and J 8 bases short, with 7 bases between. The germline V gene encodes CDR1 MDHEN and CDR2 SYDVKM. The CDR3 region has the DNA TGTGCCAGCAGTTTAGGGGGCCATGAGCAGTTCTTC. It yields the protein CASSLGGHEQFF.

The CDR3 sequence: CAWNGRGLQFEQFF. CDR3 nucleotide sequence: TGTGCCTGGAATGGGCGCGGACTACAATTTGAGCAGTTCTTC. This chain joins TRBV30 and TRBJ2-1; TRBD2 might be the D (6 bases). V lost 4 bases and J lost 9, with 19 bases in between. Germline V gene lookup returns CDR1 GTSNPN and CDR2 SVGIG (reference sequence). The CDR3 loop spans 14 amino acids. Combining the CDR3 with reference TRBV30 and TRBJ2-1 gives the whole variable domain SQTIHQWPATLVQPVGSPLSLECTVEGTSNPNLYWYRQAAGRGLQLLFYSVGIGQISSEVPQNLSASRPQDRQFILSSKKLLLSDSGFYLCAWNGRGLQFEQFFGPGTRLTVL.

Comment on this clone: An end of the junction differs from the germline gene, which may be a read error. The chain carries TRBV7-7 and TRBJ2-5, with a possible D match to TRBD2 (5 bases). CDR3 length: 13 residues. Germline V gene sequence: CDR1 SSHAT, CDR2 FNYEAQ (reference sequence). The CDR3 sequence is CASSLARQETQYF. The CDR3 region has the DNA TGTGCTAGCAGCTTAGCGAGGCAAGAGACCCAGTACTTC.

The chain recombines TRBV25-1 with TRBJ2-7, with D tentatively TRBD1 (5 bases). The CDR3 contains 14 residues. The germline V and J ends were trimmed by 3 bases and 4 bases, with 13 bases remaining between them. Germline V gives CDR1 MGHDK, CDR2 SYGVNS. DNA of the CDR3: TGTGCCAGCAGTGATCAAGACAGCGCGTACGAGCAGTACTTC. Encoded protein: CASSDQDSAYEQYF.

On this clone itself: This CDR3 is also generated by other DNA sequences in the sample. The gene calls are TRBV6-1 and TRBJ2-7; possibly TRBD1 for D (6 bases). Germline CDR1 MNHNS, CDR2 SASEGT. This CDR3 is 14 amino acids long. V shed 4 bases and J shed 2 bases, with 12 bases lying between them. CDR3 amino acids: CASSGDTNTYEQYF. The CDR3 DNA reads as TGTGCCAGCAGTGGGGACACAAACACCTACGAGCAGTACTTC.

The chain employs TRBV19 and TRBJ2-7; TRBD1 aligns across 9 bases. From germline, CDR1 is LNHDA and CDR2 SQIVND (reference sequence). The ends lost 10 bases at V and 3 bases at J; junction bases unmatched: 7. CDR3 length: 13 amino acids. CDR3 in amino acids: CATMDRGGYEQYF. The CDR3 bases are TGTGCCACCATGGACAGGGGAGGCTACGAGCAGTACTTC.

The J gene is TRBJ2-1, the V gene TRBV6-5, with D possibly matching TRBD1 (6 bases). The ends were cut back, 8 bases at V and 0 bases at J, with 11 bases in the middle. The germline V gene encodes CDR1 MNHEY and CDR2 SVGAGI. This CDR3 region has 14 residues. The CDR3 region is CASRRGSSYNEQFF. The CDR3 region has the DNA TGTGCCAGCCGTAGGGGGAGCTCCTACAATGAGCAGTTCTTC.

The rearrangement uses TRBV30 and TRBJ1-1; TRBD1 aligns across 7 bases. Unmatched junction bases numbered 9, after V lost 5 bases and J lost 6 bases. This CDR3 contains 13 residues. Germline CDR1 GTSNPN, CDR2 SVGIG (reference sequence). The CDR3: CAWGQGGWAEAFF. CDR3 sequence (DNA): TGTGCCTGGGGGCAAGGGGGCTGGGCTGAAGCTTTCTTT.

The rearrangement uses TRBV6-6 and TRBJ1-2, with 7 positions matching TRBD1. The CDR3 length is 15 residues. The germline CDR1 and CDR2 sequences are MNHNY and SVGAGI (reference sequence). With 5 bases clipped from V and 5 bases from J, the junction kept 11 bases outside the gene matches. CDR3 in DNA: TGTGCCAGCAGTGTAGACAGGGCGCGGCGGTATGGCTACACCTTC. This gives the protein CASSVDRARRYGYTF.

The J gene is TRBJ1-5, the V gene TRBV6-5, with 11 positions matching TRBD1. Germline V gives CDR1 MNHEY, CDR2 SVGAGI. J gave up 4 bases and V 5 bases, and 4 bases lay outside the gene matches. The CDR3 has 15 residues. DNA for the CDR3: TGTGCCAGCAGTCGGACAGGGGGCTTTAATCAGCCCCAGCATTTT. It encodes CASSRTGGFNQPQHF.

The chain is built from TRBV6-1 and TRBJ1-1; TRBD1 matches at 7 bases. The CDR3 runs 15 residues. The V gene's germline CDR1 is MNHNS and CDR2 SASEGT. V gave up 7 bases and J gave up 2 bases; unmatched junction bases: 10. Here the CDR3 reads CASKPRQGINTEAFF. DNA for the CDR3: TGTGCCAGCAAACCCAGACAGGGAATTAACACTGAAGCTTTCTTT.

This chain links TRBV30 with TRBJ2-1; 9 bases are shared with TRBD2. Germline CDR1 is GTSNPN and CDR2 is SVGIG (reference sequence). The CDR3 extends over 19 amino acids. After removal of 2 bases from V and 7 bases from J, the junction contained 21 bases not matched to a gene. The CDR3 sequence: CAWSTTSFLAGSQANEQFF. In DNA, the CDR3 is TGTGCCTGGAGTACTACTTCCTTCCTAGCGGGATCCCAGGCGAATGAGCAGTTCTTC.

J is TRBJ1-1 and V is TRBV30; TRBD1 agrees at 8 bases. This CDR3 comprises 13 residues. Germline V lookup: CDR1 GTSNPN, CDR2 SVGIG (reference sequence). The trim removed 5 bases at V and 1 base at J, leaving 3 bases unmatched. This CDR3 is CAWDRGTNTEAFF. CDR3 sequence (DNA): TGTGCCTGGGACAGGGGAACGAACACTGAAGCTTTCTTT.